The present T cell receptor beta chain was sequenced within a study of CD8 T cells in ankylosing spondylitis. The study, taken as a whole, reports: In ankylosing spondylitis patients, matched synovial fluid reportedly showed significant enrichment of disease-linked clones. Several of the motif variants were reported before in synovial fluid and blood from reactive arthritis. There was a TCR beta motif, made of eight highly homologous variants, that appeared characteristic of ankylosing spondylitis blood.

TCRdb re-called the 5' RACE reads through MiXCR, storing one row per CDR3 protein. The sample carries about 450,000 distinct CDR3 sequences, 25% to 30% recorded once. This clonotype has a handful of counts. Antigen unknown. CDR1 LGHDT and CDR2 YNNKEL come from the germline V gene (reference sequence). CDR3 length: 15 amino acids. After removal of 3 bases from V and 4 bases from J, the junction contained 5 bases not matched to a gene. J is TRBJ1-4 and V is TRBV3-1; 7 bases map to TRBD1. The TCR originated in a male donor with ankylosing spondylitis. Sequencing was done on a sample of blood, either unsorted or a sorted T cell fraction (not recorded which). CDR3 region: CASSHPGTVNEKLFF. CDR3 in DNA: TGTGCCAGCAGCCACCCCGGGACAGTTAATGAAAAACTGTTTTTT.